This T cell receptor (beta chain) is from a study of T cells expressing NK-cell markers. Study as a whole: It was sorted CD3+CD56-NKG2C+, CD3+CD56+NKG2C- and CD3+CD56+NKG2C+ T cells that provided the TCR beta repertoires. General observations from the study: There were several donors in whom these clonotypes also led the CD3+CD56-NKG2C+ fraction. A range of roughly 1.0-8% of CD8+ T cells consisted of dominant NKG2C+ clonotypes in 5 to 7 donors.

Germline CDR1 reads SGHRS; CDR2 reads YFSETQ. The CDR3 loop spans 14 amino acids. A remark on this clonotype: Its antigen is unidentified.

Reanalyzing the 5' RACE reads, TCRdb keeps one entry per CDR3 protein, without DNA. In total, the table holds 400,000 to 450,000 distinct CDR3 sequences. This receptor was obtained from a woman between 18 and 70 years old in good health. The J gene is TRBJ1-2, the V gene TRBV5-1; TCRdb outputs TRBD1, but without DNA this stays unchecked. The specimen sequenced was blood T cells: a sorted CD56 or NKG2C T cell subset, CD4+ or CD8+ T cells, or bulk PBMC T cells (not recorded which). The CDR3 loop is CASSLEGAVYGYTF.